The present entry profiles one T cell receptor (beta chain) with its context. These data belong to a study of CD8 T cells in Susac syndrome. RNA amounts of roughly 0.5 to 1 ug underwent reverse transcription with random hexamers. Via MiXCR, TCRdb re-called the immunoSEQ multiplex PCR reads, giving one row per CDR3 protein. The data show 200,000 or so distinct CDR3 sequences, 92% seen once. Negative isolation was applied to CD8+ and CD4+ T cells, and FACS enrichment was applied to TEMRA cells. V lost 0 bases, J lost 0 bases, and 16 bases lay in between. Germline V gene lookup returns CDR1 SGHDT and CDR2 YYEEEE. The CDR3 extends over 19 amino acids.

This receptor was taken from a human donor with multiple sclerosis. This chain links TRBV5-6 with TRBJ2-6; no clear D. The specimen was CD8+ T cells from PBMCs. DNA for the CDR3: TGTGCCAGCAGCTTGGTGGTAGGAACAGAGAGCTCTGGGGCCAACGTCCTGACTTTC. Encoded protein: CASSLVVGTESSGANVLTF. Supplemented by reference TRBV5-6 and TRBJ2-6, the full variable domain reads DAGVTQSPTHLIKTRGQQVTLRCSPKSGHDTVSWYQQALGQGPQFIFQYYEEEERQRGNFPDRFSGHQFPNYSSELNVNALLLGDSALYLCASSLVVGTESSGANVLTFGAGSRLTVL.